This T cell receptor beta chain came from a study of early T cells in non-severe SARS-CoV-2 infection. About the research overall: Whole-blood bulk RNA, unsorted, was sequenced, and chains were unpaired.

The CDR3 consists of 16 residues. Germline V CDR1 and CDR2: SGHVS, FNYEAQ. V lost 3 bases and J 4 bases, leaving 15 bases between the germline ends. Findings of the study overall: Missing private and CD4 specificities, VDJdb matching favored anti-spike CD8 responses.

This clonotype was recorded many times. What it recognizes is unknown. Molecules of cDNA were individually given unique molecular identifiers that were attached to them. MiXCR was run by TCRdb on the 5' RACE reads, yielding one entry per CDR3 protein. The data contain about 94,000 distinct CDR3 sequences, approximately 13% of them singletons. The clonotype comes from an adult who was a healthcare worker with PCR-confirmed SARS-CoV-2 infection or an uninfected control (not recorded which). The sequenced material came from whole blood. J is TRBJ2-2 and V is TRBV7-6; D is perhaps TRBD1 (5 bases). In DNA form, the CDR3 reads TGTGCCAGCAGCTTTCCCGGCAGGGCCCCCACCGGGGAGCTGTTTTTT. Amino acid sequence: CASSFPGRAPTGELFF.